This T cell receptor beta chain is drawn from a study of T cell changes during pregnancy in multiple sclerosis. Here immunoSEQ multiplex PCR was the method, and the copy in TCRdb shows in-frame clones only, minus some. The sample lists under 65,000 clones; 80% to 95% were seen once. CDR1 MNHNY and CDR2 SVGAGI come from the germline V gene (reference sequence). CDR3 length equals 15 residues. V was clipped by 4 bases and J by 2 bases, with 15 bases between them. The input for sequencing was peripheral blood, taken after pregnancy. This chain uses TRBV6-6 with TRBJ2-7, with a weak D call TRBD1 (6 bases). This TCR came from a female donor in good health, enrolled as a control in a pregnancy study. CDR3 protein: CASSFGQNPPYEQYF. The DNA of the CDR3 is TGTGCCAGCAGTTTTGGACAGAACCCACCCTACGAGCAGTACTTC.